A selection of T cell receptor beta chains follows, all from one sample in a study of shared clonotypes between healthy human individuals. Generated by immunoSEQ multiplex PCR, the TCRdb table keeps only in-frame clones and is missing some. There are roughly 1,500,000 clones in the sample; approximately 98.5% occur only once, and 0.36% lies in the top ten. The sequencing sample was made of naive CD4+ T cells sorted from blood. The receptors derive from a man aged 30-40 years in good health. Both conserved end residues are part of each CDR3. D genes are given only for firm matches. Expanded clones get a size class; other rows say once, few or many, or leave the size out.

j_gene | d_gene | abundance | v_gene | CDR3aa | CDR3nt
TRBJ2-7 | - | - | TRBV19 | CASSNDRLREQYF | TGTGCCAGTAGTAACGACAGGCTCCGCGAGCAGTACTTC
TRBJ2-7 | - | - | TRBV28 | CASRAGSSYEQYF | TGTGCCAGCAGAGCAGGATCCTCCTACGAGCAGTACTTC
TRBJ1-2 | TRBD1 | - | TRBV29-1 | CSVWTGGNYGYTF | TGCAGCGTTTGGACAGGAGGTAACTATGGCTACACCTTC
TRBJ2-1 | TRBD1 | - | TRBV11-2 | CASSRDRGNNEQFF | TGTGCCAGCAGCCGGGACAGGGGGAACAATGAGCAGTTCTTC
TRBJ1-1 | - | - | TRBV5-4 | CASSPTSTNTEAFF | TGTGCCAGCAGTCCGACGTCCACGAACACTGAAGCTTTCTTT
TRBJ2-1 | - | - | TRBV20-1 | CSASRSNEQFF | TGCAGTGCTAGTAGGAGCAATGAGCAGTTCTTC
TRBJ2-7 | TRBD1 | - | TRBV7-2 | CASSLVGTGIDEQYF | TGTGCCAGCAGCTTAGTAGGGACAGGGATAGACGAGCAGTACTTC
TRBJ1-4 | - | - | TRBV11-3 | CASSIKAGIEKLFF | TGTGCCAGCAGCATCAAGGCAGGGATTGAAAAACTGTTTTTT
TRBJ2-2 | TRBD2 | - | TRBV5-1 | CASRTSGRVNTGELFF | TGCGCCAGCAGGACTAGCGGGAGGGTGAACACCGGGGAGCTGTTTTTT
TRBJ2-7 | TRBD1 | - | TRBV6-5 | CASSSGSGQGSYEQYF | TGTGCCAGCAGTTCGGGAAGTGGACAGGGCTCCTACGAGCAGTACTTC
TRBJ2-7 | - | - | TRBV20-1 | CSATGPSEQYF | TGCAGTGCCACCGGTCCATCTGAGCAGTACTTC
TRBJ1-3 | - | - | TRBV2 | CASSEQVTIYF | TGTGCCAGCAGCGAACAGGTCACCATATATTTT
TRBJ1-2 | - | - | TRBV18 | CASSLDGKDRNYGYTF | TGTGCCAGCTCACTAGACGGAAAGGACCGTAACTATGGCTACACCTTC
TRBJ1-2 | - | - | TRBV23-1 | CASSRVSGRGGYTF | TGCGCCAGCAGTCGGGTATCGGGGAGGGGTGGCTACACCTTC
TRBJ2-7 | - | - | TRBV18 | CASSPDYEQYF | TGTGCCAGCTCACCGGATTACGAGCAGTACTTC
TRBJ2-2 | - | - | TRBV5-1 | CASSSTVTGELFF | TGCGCCAGCAGCTCGACGGTTACCGGGGAGCTGTTTTTT
TRBJ2-7 | TRBD2 | - | TRBV5-1 | CASSLDWREFYEQYF | TGCGCCAGCAGCTTGGATTGGCGGGAGTTCTACGAGCAGTACTTC
TRBJ2-7 | TRBD1 | - | TRBV6-1 | CASSELGQGAYEQYF | TGTGCCAGCAGTGAATTGGGACAGGGGGCTTACGAGCAGTACTTC
TRBJ2-2 | - | once | TRBV7-2 | CASSYVSLASGELFF | TGTGCCAGCAGCTACGTATCTCTAGCGTCCGGGGAGCTGTTTTTT
TRBJ1-5 | - | - | TRBV9 | CASSVGANSNQPQHF | TGTGCCAGCAGCGTAGGGGCGAATAGCAATCAGCCCCAGCATTTT
TRBJ2-5 | - | - | TRBV11-1 | CASSRNDFGLLFETQYF | TGTGCCAGCAGCCGGAACGACTTCGGACTACTCTTTGAGACCCAGTACTTC
TRBJ1-4 | - | once | TRBV12-2 | CASRLQRTGGEKLFF | TGTGCAAGTCGCTTGCAGAGGACAGGGGGTGAAAAACTGTTTTTT
TRBJ1-5 | - | - | TRBV7-8 | CASSSPGTQPQHF | TGTGCCAGCAGCTCCCCCGGGACCCAGCCCCAGCATTTT
TRBJ2-3 | TRBD2 | - | TRBV18 | CASSATGTSGPSTDTQYF | TGTGCCAGCTCAGCTACCGGGACTAGCGGTCCTAGCACAGATACGCAGTATTTT
TRBJ2-7 | - | once | TRBV6-5 | CASRRGVSYEQYF | TGTGCCAGCAGAAGGGGGGTCTCCTACGAGCAGTACTTC
TRBJ1-1 | - | - | TRBV7-9 | CASSLGPVKNTEAFF | TGTGCCAGCAGCTTAGGGCCAGTTAAGAACACTGAAGCTTTCTTT
TRBJ1-3 | - | - | TRBV18 | CASSPSRNQGNTIYF | TGTGCCAGCTCACCAAGTCGGAATCAAGGAAACACCATATATTTT
TRBJ1-1 | - | - | TRBV18 | CASSPQGLNTEAFF | TGTGCCAGCTCACCACAGGGGTTGAACACTGAAGCTTTCTTT
TRBJ2-5 | - | - | TRBV7-2 | CASSLTRATQYF | TGTGCCAGCAGCTTAACCAGGGCGACCCAGTACTTC
TRBJ2-1 | TRBD2 | - | TRBV6-4 | CASSDSSLAGSREQFF | TGTGCCAGCAGTGACTCGAGTCTAGCGGGGTCCCGGGAGCAGTTCTTC
TRBJ2-7 | - | - | TRBV7-2 | CASSLRGLSISYEQYF | TGTGCCAGCAGCTTACGAGGGCTTTCCATTTCCTACGAGCAGTACTTC
TRBJ2-2 | - | - | TRBV5-1 | CASRTQTGFNTGELFF | TGCGCCAGCAGGACTCAAACGGGATTCAACACCGGGGAGCTGTTTTTT
TRBJ2-7 | - | - | TRBV4-3 | CASSPRTRVGNEQYF | TGCGCCAGCAGCCCACGGACTCGGGTGGGTAACGAGCAGTACTTC
TRBJ2-5 | - | - | TRBV29-1 | CSVDPRQETQYF | TGCAGCGTTGATCCCCGACAAGAGACCCAGTACTTC
TRBJ1-2 | TRBD1 | - | TRBV6-5 | CASSYSRGRANYGYTF | TGTGCCAGCAGTTACTCCAGGGGGAGAGCTAACTATGGCTACACCTTC
TRBJ2-3 | - | - | TRBV27 | CASSSRTRFTDTQYF | TGTGCCAGCAGTTCGCGGACTCGATTCACAGATACGCAGTATTTT